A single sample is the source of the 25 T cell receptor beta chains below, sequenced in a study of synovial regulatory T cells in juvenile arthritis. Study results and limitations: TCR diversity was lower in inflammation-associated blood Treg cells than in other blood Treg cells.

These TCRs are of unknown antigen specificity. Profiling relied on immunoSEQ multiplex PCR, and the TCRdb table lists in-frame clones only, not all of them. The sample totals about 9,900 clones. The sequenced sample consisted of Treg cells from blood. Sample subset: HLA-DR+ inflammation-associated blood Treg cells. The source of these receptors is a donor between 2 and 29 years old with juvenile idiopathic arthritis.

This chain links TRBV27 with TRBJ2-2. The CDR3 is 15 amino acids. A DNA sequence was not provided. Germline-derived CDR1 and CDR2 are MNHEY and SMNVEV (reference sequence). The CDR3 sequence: CASSIAAANTGELFF.

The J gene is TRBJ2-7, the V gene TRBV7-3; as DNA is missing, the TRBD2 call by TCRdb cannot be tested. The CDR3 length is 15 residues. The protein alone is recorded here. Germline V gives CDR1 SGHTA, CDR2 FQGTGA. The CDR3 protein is CASSLSPGESYEQYF.

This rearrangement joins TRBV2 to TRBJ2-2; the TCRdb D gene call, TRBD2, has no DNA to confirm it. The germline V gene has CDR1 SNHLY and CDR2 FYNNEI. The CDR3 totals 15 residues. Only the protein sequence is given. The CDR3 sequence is CASSEWTSGTGELFF.

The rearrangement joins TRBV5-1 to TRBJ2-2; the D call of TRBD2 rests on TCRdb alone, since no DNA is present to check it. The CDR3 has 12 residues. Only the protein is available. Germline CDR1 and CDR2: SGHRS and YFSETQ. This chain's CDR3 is CASSPNTGELFF.

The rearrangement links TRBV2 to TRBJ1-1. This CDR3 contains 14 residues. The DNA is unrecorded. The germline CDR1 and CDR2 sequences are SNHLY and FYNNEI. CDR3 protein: CASTPAGAWTEAFF.

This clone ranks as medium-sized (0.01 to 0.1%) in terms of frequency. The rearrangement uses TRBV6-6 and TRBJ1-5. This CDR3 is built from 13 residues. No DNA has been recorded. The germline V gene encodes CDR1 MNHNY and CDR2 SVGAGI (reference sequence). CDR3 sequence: CASRDQRGQPQHF.

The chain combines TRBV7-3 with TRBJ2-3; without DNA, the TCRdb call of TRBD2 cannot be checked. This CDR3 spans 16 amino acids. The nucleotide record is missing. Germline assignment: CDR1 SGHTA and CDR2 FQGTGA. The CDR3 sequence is CASSSSGETGVLAQYF.

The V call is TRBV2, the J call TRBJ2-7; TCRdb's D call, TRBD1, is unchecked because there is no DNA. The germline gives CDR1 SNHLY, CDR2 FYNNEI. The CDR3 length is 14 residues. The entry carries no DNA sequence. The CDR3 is CASSFGTGSYEQYV.

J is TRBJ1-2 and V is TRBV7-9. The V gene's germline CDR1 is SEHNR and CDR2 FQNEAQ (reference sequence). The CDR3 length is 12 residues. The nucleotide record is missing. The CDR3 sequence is CASSLGGAGYTF.

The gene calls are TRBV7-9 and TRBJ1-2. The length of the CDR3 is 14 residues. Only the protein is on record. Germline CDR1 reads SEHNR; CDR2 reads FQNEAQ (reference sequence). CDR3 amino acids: CASSPGTSGYGYTF.

CDR3 sequence reads: CASRGGSSGQYF. The chain has TRBV2 and TRBJ2-3; TCRdb selects TRBD2, and the lack of DNA leaves this call unchecked. Germline assignment: CDR1 SNHLY and CDR2 FYNNEI. The CDR3 is 12 residues long. The DNA is unrecorded.

The CDR3 spells CASSPVRTDPYGYTF. The chain links TRBV18 to TRBJ1-2. CDR1 and CDR2 from the germline V gene are KGHSH and LQKENI. This CDR3 is built from 15 residues. Only the protein sequence is given.

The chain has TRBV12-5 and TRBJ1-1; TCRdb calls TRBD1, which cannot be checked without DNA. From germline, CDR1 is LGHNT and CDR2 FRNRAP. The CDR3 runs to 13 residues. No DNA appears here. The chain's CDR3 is CASGRDTSTEAFF. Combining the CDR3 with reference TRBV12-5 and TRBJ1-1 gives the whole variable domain DARVTQTPRHKVTEMGQEVTMRCQPILGHNTVFWYRQTMMQGLELLAYFRNRAPLDDSGMPKDRFSAEMPDATLATLKIQPSEPRDSAVYFCASGRDTSTEAFFGQGTRLTVV.

This chain's CDR3 is CASSESGRATGELFF. The chain is built from TRBV6-4 and TRBJ2-2; the TCRdb D gene call, TRBD2, has no DNA to confirm it. This CDR3 contains 15 residues. Only the protein sequence is given. The V gene's germline CDR1 is MRHNA and CDR2 SNTAGT.

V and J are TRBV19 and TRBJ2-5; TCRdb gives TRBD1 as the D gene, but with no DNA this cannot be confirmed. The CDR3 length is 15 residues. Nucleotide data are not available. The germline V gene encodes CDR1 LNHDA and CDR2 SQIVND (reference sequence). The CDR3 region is CASSIDRARQETQYF.

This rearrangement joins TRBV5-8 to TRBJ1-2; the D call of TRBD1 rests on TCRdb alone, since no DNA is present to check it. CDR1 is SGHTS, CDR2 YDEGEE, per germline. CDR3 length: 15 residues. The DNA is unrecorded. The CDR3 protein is CASSSRTGRMLVNTF.

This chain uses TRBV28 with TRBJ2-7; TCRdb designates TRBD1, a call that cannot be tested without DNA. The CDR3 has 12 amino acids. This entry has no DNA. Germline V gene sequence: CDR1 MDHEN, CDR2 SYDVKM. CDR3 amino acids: CASGRGRHEQYF.

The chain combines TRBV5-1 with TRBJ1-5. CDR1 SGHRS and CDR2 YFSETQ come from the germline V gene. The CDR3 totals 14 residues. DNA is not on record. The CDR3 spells CASSLWGGDQPQHF.

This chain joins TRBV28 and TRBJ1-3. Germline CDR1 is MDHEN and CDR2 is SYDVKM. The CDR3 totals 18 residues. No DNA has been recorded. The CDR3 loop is CASRRPTSGNTNTGELFF.

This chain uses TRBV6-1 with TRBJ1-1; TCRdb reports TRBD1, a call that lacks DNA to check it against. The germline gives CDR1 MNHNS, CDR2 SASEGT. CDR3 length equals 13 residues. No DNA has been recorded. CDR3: CASSEGQAFEAFF.

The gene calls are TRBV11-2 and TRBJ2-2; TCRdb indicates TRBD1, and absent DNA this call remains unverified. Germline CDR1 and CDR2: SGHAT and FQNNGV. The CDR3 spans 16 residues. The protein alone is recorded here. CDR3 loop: CASSVNQGHRTGELFF.

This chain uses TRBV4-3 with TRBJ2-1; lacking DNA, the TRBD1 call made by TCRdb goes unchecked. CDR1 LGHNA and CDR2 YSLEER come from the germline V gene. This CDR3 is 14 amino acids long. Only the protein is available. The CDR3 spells CASSRTVQVNEQFF.

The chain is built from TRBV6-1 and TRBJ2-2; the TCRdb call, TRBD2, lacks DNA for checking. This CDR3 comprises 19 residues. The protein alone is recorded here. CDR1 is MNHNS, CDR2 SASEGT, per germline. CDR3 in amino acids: CASREPGPLAGGNTGELFF.

CDR3 in amino acids: CASSLKFTGVANDKAFF. The V and J genes are TRBV5-6 and TRBJ1-1; TCRdb returns TRBD1, unconfirmable since there is no DNA. The CDR3 extends over 17 amino acids. Only the protein is available. Per the germline V gene, CDR1 is SGHDT and CDR2 is YYEEEE.

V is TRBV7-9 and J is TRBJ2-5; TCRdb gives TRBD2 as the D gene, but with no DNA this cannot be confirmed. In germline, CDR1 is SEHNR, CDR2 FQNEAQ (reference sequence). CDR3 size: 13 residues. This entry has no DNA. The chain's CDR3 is CASSLNSGETQYF.